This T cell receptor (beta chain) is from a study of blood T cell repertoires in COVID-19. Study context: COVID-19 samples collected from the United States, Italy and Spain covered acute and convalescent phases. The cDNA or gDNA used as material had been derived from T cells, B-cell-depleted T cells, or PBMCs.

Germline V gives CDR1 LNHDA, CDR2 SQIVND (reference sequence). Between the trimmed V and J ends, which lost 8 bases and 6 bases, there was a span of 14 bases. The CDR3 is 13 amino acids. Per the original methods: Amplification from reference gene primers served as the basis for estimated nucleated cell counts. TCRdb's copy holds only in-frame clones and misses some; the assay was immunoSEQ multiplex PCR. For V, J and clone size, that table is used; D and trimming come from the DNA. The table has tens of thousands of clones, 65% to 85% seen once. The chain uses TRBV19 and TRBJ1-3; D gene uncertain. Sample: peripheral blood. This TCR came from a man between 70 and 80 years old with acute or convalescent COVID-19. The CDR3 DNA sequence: TGTGCCAGTCGACGGGATATGGAAAACACCATATATTTT. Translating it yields CASRRDMENTIYF.